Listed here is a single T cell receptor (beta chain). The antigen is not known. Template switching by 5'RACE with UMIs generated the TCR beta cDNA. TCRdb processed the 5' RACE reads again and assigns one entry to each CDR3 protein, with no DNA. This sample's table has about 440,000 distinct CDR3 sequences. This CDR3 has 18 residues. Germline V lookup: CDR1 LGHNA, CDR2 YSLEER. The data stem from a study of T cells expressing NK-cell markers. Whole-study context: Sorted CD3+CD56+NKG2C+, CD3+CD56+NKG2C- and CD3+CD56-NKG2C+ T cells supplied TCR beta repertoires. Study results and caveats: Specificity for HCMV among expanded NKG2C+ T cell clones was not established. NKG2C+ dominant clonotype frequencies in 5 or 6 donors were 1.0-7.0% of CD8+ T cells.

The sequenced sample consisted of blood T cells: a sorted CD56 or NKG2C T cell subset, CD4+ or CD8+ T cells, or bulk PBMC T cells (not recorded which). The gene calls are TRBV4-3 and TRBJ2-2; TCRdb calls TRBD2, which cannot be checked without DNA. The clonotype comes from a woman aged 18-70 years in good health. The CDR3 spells CASSQETSGDTNTGELFF.